The 14 T cell receptor beta chains reported below all come from one sample, sequenced in a study of T cells in Graves' hyperthyroidism and ophthalmopathy. The investigators amplified TCR beta CDR3 regions from RNA transcripts. Using the HTBI primer set, a first-round RT-PCR was run on the TCR CDR3. MiXCR, run by TCRdb on the multiplex PCR reads, gives a single entry per CDR3 protein. The profile shows around 480,000 distinct CDR3 sequences, over 13% of them singletons. Material for sequencing was blood. The receptors shown here come from a woman under 30 with Graves' hyperthyroidism.

At least ten counts were recorded for this clonotype. The chain uses TRBV6-1 and TRBJ2-1, with a tentative D call TRBD2 (5 bases). V was shortened by 6 bases and J by 9 bases, with 21 bases between the two germline ends. The germline CDR1 and CDR2 sequences are MNHNS and SASEGT. CDR3 length equals 15 residues. The CDR3 is CASRITRAFVSEQFF. CDR3 sequence (DNA): TGTGCCAGCAGGATTACGCGGGCGTTCGTTAGTGAGCAGTTCTTC.

This clonotype came up a few times. The rearrangement links TRBV5-1 to TRBJ2-7, with D perhaps matching TRBD2 (6 bases). From germline, CDR1 is SGHRS and CDR2 YFSETQ. The CDR3 sequence is 14 residues long. V shed 2 bases and J shed 6 bases, with 15 bases lying between them. CDR3 residues: CASSFRLETPEQYF. The CDR3 nucleotides read TGCGCCAGCAGCTTCAGACTAGAAACCCCCGAGCAGTACTTC.

This clonotype was seen many times. This chain links TRBV2 with TRBJ1-1; D gene ambiguous. Trimming pared 7 bases from V and 1 base from J, leaving 10 bases between. CDR3 size: 13 residues. Per germline, CDR1 SNHLY and CDR2 FYNNEI. DNA for the CDR3: TGTGCCAGCAAGGCACAGCAGAACACTGAAGCTTTCTTT. Its translation: CASKAQQNTEAFF.

Concerning this clonotype: At one end the junction does not follow the germline gene, possibly because of a read error. This sequence joins TRBV24-1 and TRBJ2-3; TRBD1 agrees at 7 bases. There are 16 residues in the CDR3. The germline V gene encodes CDR1 KGHDR and CDR2 SFDVKD. The CDR3 nucleotides are TGCGCCACCGGTGACCACAGGGGCTCTAGCACAGATACGCAGTATTTT. Amino acid sequence: CATGDHRGSSTDTQYF.

At least ten counts were recorded for this clonotype. The rearrangement joins TRBV2 to TRBJ1-1, with D unclear. The length of the CDR3 is 13 residues. From germline, CDR1 is SNHLY and CDR2 FYNNEI. Between the trimmed V and J ends, which lost 4 bases and 6 bases, there was a span of 12 bases. CDR3 DNA: TGTGCCAGCAGTGTGAGCGGTGGGGCTGAAGCTTTCTTT. Translated: CASSVSGGAEAFF.

This clonotype was recorded a few times. The chain couples TRBV5-1 to TRBJ2-3; 8 bases map to TRBD2. The germline V gene encodes CDR1 SGHRS and CDR2 YFSETQ. The V segment lost 7 bases and the J segment 6 bases; nucleotides outside the gene matches: 1. The CDR3 spans 11 residues. This chain's CDR3 is CASRGGDTQYF. CDR3 coding DNA: TGCGCCAGCCGCGGGGGGGATACGCAGTATTTT. Full variable domain (rest looked up from reference TRBV5-1 and TRBJ2-3): KAGVTQTPRYLIKTRGQQVTLSCSPISGHRSVSWYQQTPGQGLQFLFEYFSETQRNKGNFPGRFSGRQFSNSRSEMNVSTLELGDSALYLCASRGGDTQYFGPGTRLTVL.

This clonotype occurred many times. V is TRBV9 and J is TRBJ2-1; D perhaps matches TRBD2 (6 bases). CDR3 length equals 16 residues. With 0 bases removed from V and 4 bases from J, the gap between germline ends came to 14 bases. Germline lookup yields CDR1 SGDLS and CDR2 YYNGEE. The CDR3 DNA reads TGTGCCAGCAGCGTAGAGAGCGGGCAAGCATACAATGAGCAGTTCTTC. Translating gives CASSVESGQAYNEQFF. Combining the CDR3 with reference TRBV9 and TRBJ2-1 gives the whole variable domain DSGVTQTPKHLITATGQRVTLRCSPRSGDLSVYWYQQSLDQGLQFLIQYYNGEERAKGNILERFSAQQFPDLHSELNLSSLELGDSALYFCASSVESGQAYNEQFFGPGTRLTVL.

Remarks on this clonotype: This clone may be a read error of a much larger clone one base away. The V gene is TRBV6-2 or TRBV6-3, the J gene TRBJ2-1, with D perhaps given as TRBD1 or TRBD2 (5 bases each). V was clipped by 8 bases and J by 8 bases, with 16 bases between them. CDR3 length equals 13 residues. CDR1 is MNHEY, CDR2 SVGEGT, per germline. In nucleotides, the CDR3 is TGTGCCAGCCTAAGCGGTAGGGGCCATGAGCAGTTCTTC. Translating it yields CASLSGRGHEQFF.

Points on this clonotype: This may come from a read error, since a much larger clone is one base off. V and J are TRBV12-3 or TRBV12-4 and TRBJ2-1; no reliable D call. The CDR3 is 13 residues long. The CDR3 DNA is TGTGCCAGCGGTTTCTTTGGGCGCAATGAGCAGTTCTTC. It codes for CASGFFGRNEQFF.

This clonotype was found many times. The genes are TRBV30 and TRBJ1-1; D gene unclear. The germline V and J ends were trimmed by 6 bases and 1 base, with 6 bases remaining between them. The CDR3 length is 11 residues. The germline CDR1 and CDR2 sequences are GTSNPN and SVGIG (reference sequence). The CDR3 DNA reads TGTGCCTGCCCATCGAACACTGAAGCTTTCTTT. Amino acids: CACPSNTEAFF.

This clonotype has ten or more counts. The rearrangement joins TRBV4-1 to TRBJ2-1; D possibly corresponds to TRBD2 (5 bases). The CDR3 length is 14 residues. Germline V lookup: CDR1 MGHRA, CDR2 YSYEKL. V lost 4 bases, J lost 7 bases, and 14 bases lay in between. CDR3 nucleotide sequence: TGCGCCAGCAGCCGAGAGCGGTCGGGAAATGAGCAGTTCTTC. This gives the protein CASSRERSGNEQFF.

As to this clonotype: A much bigger clone sits one base away, suggesting this may be a read error. The chain links TRBV5-1 to TRBJ1-1; 12 bases are shared with TRBD1. This CDR3 is 18 amino acids long. J was trimmed by 1 base and V by 4 bases; bases with no gene match: 11. CDR1 and CDR2 from the germline V gene are SGHRS and YFSETQ. CDR3 DNA: TGCGCCAGCAGCCGAGAACCGGGACAGGGGGCTTCGAACACTGAAGCTTTCTTT. Amino acids: CASSREPGQGASNTEAFF.

This clonotype was picked up many times. This chain uses TRBV20-1 with TRBJ2-7; 11 nucleotides agree with TRBD2. With V trimmed by 1 base and J by 2 bases, 4 bases remained unmatched. This CDR3 region has 15 residues. Germline assignment: CDR1 DFQATT and CDR2 SNEGSKA (reference sequence). The CDR3 here is CSARGTSGPPYEQYF. In nucleotides, the CDR3 is TGCAGTGCTAGAGGGACTAGCGGGCCACCCTACGAGCAGTACTTC.

The chain is built from TRBV24-1 and TRBJ1-1; D is possibly TRBD1 (5 bases). Germline assignment: CDR1 KGHDR and CDR2 SFDVKD. V gave up 4 bases and J gave up 10 bases, with 18 bases separating them. The CDR3 totals 14 residues. The CDR3 nucleotides read TGTGCCACCAGTGACCCGTTGAACCCGGGGGTAGCTTTCTTT. Translated: CATSDPLNPGVAFF.